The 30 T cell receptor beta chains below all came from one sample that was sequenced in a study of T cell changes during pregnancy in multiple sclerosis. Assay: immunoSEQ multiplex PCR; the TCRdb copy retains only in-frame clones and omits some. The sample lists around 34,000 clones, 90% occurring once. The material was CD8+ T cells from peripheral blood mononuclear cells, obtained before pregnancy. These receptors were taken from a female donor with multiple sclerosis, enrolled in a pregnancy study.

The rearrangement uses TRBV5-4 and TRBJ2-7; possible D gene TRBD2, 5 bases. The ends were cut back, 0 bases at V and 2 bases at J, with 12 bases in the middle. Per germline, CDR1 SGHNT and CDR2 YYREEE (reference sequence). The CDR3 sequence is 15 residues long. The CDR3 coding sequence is TGTGCCAGCAGCTTGGCCGGGAACGGAGCCTACGAGCAGTACTTC. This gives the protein CASSLAGNGAYEQYF.

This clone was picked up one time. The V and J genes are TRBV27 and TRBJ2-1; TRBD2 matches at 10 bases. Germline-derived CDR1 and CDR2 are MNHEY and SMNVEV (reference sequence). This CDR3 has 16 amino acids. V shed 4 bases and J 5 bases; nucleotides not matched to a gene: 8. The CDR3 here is CASSSTSGGAHNEQFF. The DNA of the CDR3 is TGTGCCAGCAGTTCAACAAGCGGGGGGGCCCACAATGAGCAGTTCTTC.

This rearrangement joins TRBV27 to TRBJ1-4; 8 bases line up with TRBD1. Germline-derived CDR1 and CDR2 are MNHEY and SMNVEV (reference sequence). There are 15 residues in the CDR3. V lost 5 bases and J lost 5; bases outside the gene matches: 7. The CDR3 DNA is TGTGCCAGCAGTCCGCGGACAGGGATCAATGAAAAACTGTTTTTT. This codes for CASSPRTGINEKLFF. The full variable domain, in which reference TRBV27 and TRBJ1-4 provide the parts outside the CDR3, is EAQVTQNPRYLITVTGKKLTVTCSQNMNHEYMSWYRQDPGLGLRQIYYSMNVEVTDKGDVPEGYKVSRKEKRNFPLILESPSPNQTSLYFCASSPRTGINEKLFFGSGTQLSVL.

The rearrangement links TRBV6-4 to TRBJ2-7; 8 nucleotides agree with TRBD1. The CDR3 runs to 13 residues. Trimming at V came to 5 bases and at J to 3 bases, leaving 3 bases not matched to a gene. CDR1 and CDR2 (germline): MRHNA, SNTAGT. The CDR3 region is CASSQGALYEQYF. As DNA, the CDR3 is TGTGCCAGCAGTCAGGGGGCCCTCTACGAGCAGTACTTC.

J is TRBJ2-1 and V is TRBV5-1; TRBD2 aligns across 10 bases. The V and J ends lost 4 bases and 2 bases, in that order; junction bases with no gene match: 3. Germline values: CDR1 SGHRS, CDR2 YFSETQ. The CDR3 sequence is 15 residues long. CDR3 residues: CASSLLAGTYNEQFF. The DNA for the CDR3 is TGCGCCAGCAGCCTACTAGCGGGGACCTACAATGAGCAGTTCTTC.

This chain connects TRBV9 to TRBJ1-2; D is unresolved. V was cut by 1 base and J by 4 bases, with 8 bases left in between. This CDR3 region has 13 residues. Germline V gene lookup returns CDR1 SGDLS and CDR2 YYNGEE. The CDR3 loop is CASSVNEIYGYTF. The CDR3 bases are TGTGCCAGCAGCGTAAATGAGATCTATGGCTACACCTTC. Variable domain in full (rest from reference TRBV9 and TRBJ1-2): DSGVTQTPKHLITATGQRVTLRCSPRSGDLSVYWYQQSLDQGLQFLIQYYNGEERAKGNILERFSAQQFPDLHSELNLSSLELGDSALYFCASSVNEIYGYTFGSGTRLTVV.

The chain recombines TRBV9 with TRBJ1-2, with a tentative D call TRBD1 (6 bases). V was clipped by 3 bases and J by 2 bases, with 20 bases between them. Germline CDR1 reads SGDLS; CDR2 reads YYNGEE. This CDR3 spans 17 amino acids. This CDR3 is CASSGFPITGLNYGYTF. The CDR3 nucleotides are TGTGCCAGCAGCGGGTTCCCGATAACAGGGCTCAACTATGGCTACACCTTC.

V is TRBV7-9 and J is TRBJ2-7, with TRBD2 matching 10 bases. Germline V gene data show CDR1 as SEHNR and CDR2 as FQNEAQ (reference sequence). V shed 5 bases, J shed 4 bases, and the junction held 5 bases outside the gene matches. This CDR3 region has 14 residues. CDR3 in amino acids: CASSPSGRGYEQYF. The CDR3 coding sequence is TGTGCCAGCAGCCCTAGCGGGAGAGGGTACGAGCAGTACTTC. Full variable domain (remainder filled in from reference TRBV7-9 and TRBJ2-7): DTGVSQNPRHKITKRGQNVTFRCDPISEHNRLYWYRQTLGQGPEFLTYFQNEAQLEKSRLLSDRFSAERPKGSFSTLEIQRTEQGDSAMYLCASSPSGRGYEQYFGPGTRLTVT.

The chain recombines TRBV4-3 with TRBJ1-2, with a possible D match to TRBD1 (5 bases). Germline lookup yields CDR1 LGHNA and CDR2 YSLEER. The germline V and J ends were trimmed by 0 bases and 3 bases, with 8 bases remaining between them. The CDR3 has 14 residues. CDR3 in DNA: TGCGCCAGCAGCCAAGACCCAGGGTACTATGGCTACACCTTC. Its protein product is CASSQDPGYYGYTF.

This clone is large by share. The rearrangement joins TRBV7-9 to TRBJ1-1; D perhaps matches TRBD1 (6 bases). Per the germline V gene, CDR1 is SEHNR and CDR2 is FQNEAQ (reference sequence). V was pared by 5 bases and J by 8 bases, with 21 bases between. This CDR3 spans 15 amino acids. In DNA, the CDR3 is TGTGCCAGCAGCCTCATGCGGGGGGACAAAAGAGAAGCTTTCTTT. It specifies CASSLMRGDKREAFF.

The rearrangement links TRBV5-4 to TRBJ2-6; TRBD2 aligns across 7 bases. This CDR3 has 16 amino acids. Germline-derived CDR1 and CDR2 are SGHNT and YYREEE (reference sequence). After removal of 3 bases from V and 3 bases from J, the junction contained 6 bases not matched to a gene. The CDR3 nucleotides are TGTGCCAGCAGCTCGGCGGGAGTGGGTGGGGCCAACGTCCTGACTTTC. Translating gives CASSSAGVGGANVLTF.

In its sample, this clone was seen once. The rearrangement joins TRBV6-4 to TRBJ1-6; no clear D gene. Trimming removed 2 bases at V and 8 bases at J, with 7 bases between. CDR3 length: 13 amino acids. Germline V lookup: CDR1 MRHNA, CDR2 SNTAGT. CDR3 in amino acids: CASSDSRHSPLHF. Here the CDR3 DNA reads TGTGCCAGCAGTGACAGCCGCCATTCACCCCTCCACTTT.

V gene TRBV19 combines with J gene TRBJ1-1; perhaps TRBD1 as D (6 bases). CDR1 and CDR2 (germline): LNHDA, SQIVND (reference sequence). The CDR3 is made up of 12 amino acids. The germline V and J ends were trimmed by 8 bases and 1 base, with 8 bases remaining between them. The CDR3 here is CASATGNTEAFF. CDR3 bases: TGTGCCAGTGCGACAGGGAACACTGAAGCTTTCTTT. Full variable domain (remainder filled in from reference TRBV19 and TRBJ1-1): DGGITQSPKYLFRKEGQNVTLSCEQNLNHDAMYWYRQDPGQGLRLIYYSQIVNDFQKGDIAEGYSVSREKKESFPLTVTSAQKNPTAFYLCASATGNTEAFFGQGTRLTVV.

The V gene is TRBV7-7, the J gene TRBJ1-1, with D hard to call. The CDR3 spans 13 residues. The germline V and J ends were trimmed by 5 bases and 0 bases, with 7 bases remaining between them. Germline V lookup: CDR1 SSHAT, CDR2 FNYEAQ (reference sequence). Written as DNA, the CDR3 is TGTGCCAGCAGCCACAACATGAACACTGAAGCTTTCTTT. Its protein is CASSHNMNTEAFF.

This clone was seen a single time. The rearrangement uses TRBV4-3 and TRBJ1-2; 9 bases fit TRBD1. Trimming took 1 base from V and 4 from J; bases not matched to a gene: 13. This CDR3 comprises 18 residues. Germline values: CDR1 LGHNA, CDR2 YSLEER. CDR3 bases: TGCGCCAGCAGCCAAGCAATGGTACCGGGACAGGGCCTCTATGGCTACACCTTC. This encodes CASSQAMVPGQGLYGYTF.

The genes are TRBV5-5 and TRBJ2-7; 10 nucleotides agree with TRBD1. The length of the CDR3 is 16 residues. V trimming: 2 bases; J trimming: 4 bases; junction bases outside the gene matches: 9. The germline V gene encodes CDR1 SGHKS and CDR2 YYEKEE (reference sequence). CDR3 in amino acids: CASSFQPTGGRYEQYF. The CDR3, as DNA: TGTGCCAGCAGCTTTCAACCGACAGGGGGCCGTTACGAGCAGTACTTC.

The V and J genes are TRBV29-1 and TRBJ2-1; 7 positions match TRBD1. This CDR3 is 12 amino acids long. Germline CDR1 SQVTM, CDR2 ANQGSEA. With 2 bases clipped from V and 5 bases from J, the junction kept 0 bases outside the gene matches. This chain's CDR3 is CSVETGDNEQFF. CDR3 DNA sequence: TGCAGCGTTGAAACAGGGGACAATGAGCAGTTCTTC.

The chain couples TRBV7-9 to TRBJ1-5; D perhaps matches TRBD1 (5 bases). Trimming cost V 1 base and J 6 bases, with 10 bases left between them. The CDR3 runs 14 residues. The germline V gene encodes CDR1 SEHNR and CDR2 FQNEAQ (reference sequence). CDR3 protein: CASSLVGRGQPQHF. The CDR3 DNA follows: TGTGCCAGCAGCTTAGTAGGGAGGGGTCAGCCCCAGCATTTT.

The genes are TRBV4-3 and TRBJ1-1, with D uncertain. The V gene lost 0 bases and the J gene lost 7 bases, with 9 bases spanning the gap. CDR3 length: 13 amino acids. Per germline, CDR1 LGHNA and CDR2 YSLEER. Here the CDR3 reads CASSQENRGEAFF. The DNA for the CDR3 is TGCGCCAGCAGCCAAGAGAACCGGGGTGAAGCTTTCTTT.

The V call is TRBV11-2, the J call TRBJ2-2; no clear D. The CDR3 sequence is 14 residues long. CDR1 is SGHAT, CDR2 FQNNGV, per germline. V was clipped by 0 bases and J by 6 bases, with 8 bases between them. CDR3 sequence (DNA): TGTGCCAGCAGCTTAGAGGGCGCGTCCGGGGAGCTGTTTTTT. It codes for CASSLEGASGELFF.

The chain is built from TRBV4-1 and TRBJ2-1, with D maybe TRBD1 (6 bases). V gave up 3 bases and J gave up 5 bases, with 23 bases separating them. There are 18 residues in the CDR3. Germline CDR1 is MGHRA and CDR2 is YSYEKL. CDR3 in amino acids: CASSQTNYREGADNEQFF. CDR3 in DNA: TGCGCCAGCAGCCAGACCAATTACAGGGAAGGGGCCGACAATGAGCAGTTCTTC.

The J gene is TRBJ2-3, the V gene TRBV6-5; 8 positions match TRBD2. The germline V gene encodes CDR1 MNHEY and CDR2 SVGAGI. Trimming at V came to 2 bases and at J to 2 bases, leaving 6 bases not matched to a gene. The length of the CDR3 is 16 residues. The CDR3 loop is CASSYDSGGDTDTQYF. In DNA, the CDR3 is TGTGCCAGCAGTTACGATTCGGGAGGGGACACAGATACGCAGTATTTT.

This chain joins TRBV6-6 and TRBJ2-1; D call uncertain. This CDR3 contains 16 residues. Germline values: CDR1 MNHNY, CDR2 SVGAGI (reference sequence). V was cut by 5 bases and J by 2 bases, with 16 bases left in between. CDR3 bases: TGTGCCAGCAGTACCCCCCCAGCGCCTCCCTACAATGAGCAGTTCTTC. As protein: CASSTPPAPPYNEQFF.

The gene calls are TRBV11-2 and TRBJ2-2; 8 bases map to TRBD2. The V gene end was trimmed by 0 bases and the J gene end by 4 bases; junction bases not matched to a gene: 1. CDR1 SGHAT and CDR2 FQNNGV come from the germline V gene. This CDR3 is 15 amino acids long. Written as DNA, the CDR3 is TGTGCCAGCAGCTTAGAGGCGGGGGGCACCGGGGAGCTGTTTTTT. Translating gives CASSLEAGGTGELFF.

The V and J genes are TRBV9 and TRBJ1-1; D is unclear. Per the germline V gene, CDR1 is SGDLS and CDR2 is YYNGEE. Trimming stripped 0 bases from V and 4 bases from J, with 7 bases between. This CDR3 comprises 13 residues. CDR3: CASSVDWSTEAFF. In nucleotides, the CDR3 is TGTGCCAGCAGCGTAGATTGGAGCACTGAAGCTTTCTTT. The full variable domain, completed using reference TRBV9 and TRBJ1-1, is DSGVTQTPKHLITATGQRVTLRCSPRSGDLSVYWYQQSLDQGLQFLIQYYNGEERAKGNILERFSAQQFPDLHSELNLSSLELGDSALYFCASSVDWSTEAFFGQGTRLTVV.

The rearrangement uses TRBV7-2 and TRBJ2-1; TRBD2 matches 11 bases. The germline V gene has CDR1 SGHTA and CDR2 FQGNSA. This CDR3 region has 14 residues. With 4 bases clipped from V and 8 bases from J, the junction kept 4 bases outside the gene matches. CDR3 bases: TGTGCCAGCAGCTGGCTAGCGGGGGGATATGAGCAGTTCTTC. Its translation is CASSWLAGGYEQFF.

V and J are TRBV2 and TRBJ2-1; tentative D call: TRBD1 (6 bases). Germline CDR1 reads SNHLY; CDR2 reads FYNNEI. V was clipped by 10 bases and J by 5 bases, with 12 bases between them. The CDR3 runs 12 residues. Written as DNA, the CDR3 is TGTGCCATACGGACAGAAGACAATGAGCAGTTCTTC. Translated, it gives CAIRTEDNEQFF. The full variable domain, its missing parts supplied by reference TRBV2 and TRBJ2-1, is EPEVTQTPSHQVTQMGQEVILRCVPISNHLYFYWYRQILGQKVEFLVSFYNNEISEKSEIFDDQFSVERPDGSNFTLKIRSTKLEDSAMYFCAIRTEDNEQFFGPGTRLTVL.

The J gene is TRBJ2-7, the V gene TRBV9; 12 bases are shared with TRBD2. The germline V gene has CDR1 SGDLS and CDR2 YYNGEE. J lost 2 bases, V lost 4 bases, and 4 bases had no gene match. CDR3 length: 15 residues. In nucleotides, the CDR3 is TGTGCCAGCAGCCCAGGACTAGCGGGGACCTACGAGCAGTACTTC. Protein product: CASSPGLAGTYEQYF.

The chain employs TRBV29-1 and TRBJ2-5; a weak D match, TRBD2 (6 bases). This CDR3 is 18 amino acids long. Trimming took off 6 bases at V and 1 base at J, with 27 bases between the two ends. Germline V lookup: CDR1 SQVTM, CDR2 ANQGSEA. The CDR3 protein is CSVVGQGFRRVPQETQYF. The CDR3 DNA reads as TGCAGCGTCGTCGGGCAGGGATTCAGGAGGGTCCCCCAAGAGACCCAGTACTTC.

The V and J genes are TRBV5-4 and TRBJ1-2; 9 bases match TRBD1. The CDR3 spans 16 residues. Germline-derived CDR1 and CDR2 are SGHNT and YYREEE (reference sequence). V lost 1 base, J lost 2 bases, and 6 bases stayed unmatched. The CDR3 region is CASSLTGGGLNYGYTF. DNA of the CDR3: TGTGCCAGCAGCTTGACAGGGGGCGGTTTAAACTATGGCTACACCTTC.